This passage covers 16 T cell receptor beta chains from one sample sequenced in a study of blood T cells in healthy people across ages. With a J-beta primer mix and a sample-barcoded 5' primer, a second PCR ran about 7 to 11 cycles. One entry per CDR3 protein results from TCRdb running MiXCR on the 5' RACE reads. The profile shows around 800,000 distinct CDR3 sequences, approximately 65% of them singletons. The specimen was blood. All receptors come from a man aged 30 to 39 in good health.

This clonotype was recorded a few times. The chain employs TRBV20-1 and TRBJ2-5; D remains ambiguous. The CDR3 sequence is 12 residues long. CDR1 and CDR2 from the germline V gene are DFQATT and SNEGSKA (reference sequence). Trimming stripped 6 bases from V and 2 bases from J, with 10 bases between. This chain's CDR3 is CSAESRQETQYF. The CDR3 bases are TGCAGTGCCGAATCCAGACAAGAGACCCAGTACTTC.

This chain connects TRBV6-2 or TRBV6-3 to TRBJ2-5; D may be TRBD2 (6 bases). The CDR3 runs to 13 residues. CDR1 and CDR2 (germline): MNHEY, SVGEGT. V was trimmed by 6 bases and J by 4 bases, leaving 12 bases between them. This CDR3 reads CASSRRERETQYF. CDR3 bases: TGTGCCAGCAGCCGGAGGGAGAGAGAGACCCAGTACTTC.

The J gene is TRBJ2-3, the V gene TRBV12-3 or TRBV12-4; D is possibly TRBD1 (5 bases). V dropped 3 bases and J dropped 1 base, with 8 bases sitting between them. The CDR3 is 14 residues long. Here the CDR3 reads CASSFRDGTDTQYF. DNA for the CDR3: TGTGCCAGCAGTTTCAGGGATGGCACAGATACGCAGTATTTT.

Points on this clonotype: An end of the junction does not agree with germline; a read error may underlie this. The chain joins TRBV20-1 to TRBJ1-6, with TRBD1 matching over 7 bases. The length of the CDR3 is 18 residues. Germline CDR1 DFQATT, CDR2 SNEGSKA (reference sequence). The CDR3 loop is CSARDGGEGAFGYSPPHF. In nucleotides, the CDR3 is TGCAGTGCTAGAGATGGGGGAGAGGGGGCGTTTGGTTATTCACCCCCCCACTTT.

CDR3 residues: CSAEGRFTNYGYTF. The DNA of the CDR3 is TGCAGTGCGGAAGGAAGATTTACTAACTATGGCTACACCTTC. The chain has TRBV20-1 and TRBJ1-2; the D is unclear. Trimming took off 6 bases at V and 0 bases at J, with 14 bases between the two ends. The CDR3 covers 14 residues. Germline-derived CDR1 and CDR2 are DFQATT and SNEGSKA (reference sequence).

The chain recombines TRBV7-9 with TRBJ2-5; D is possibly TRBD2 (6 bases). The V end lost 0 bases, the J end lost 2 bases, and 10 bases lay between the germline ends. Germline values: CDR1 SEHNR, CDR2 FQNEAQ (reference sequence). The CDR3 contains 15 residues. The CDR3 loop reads CASSLALAPQETQYF. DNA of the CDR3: TGTGCCAGCAGCTTAGCCCTAGCGCCTCAAGAGACCCAGTACTTC.

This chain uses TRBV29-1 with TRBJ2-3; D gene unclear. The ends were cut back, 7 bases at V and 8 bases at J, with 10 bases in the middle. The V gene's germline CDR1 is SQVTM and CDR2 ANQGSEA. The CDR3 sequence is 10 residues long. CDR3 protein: CSGASGTQYF. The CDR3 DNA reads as TGCAGCGGAGCCTCGGGTACGCAGTATTTT.

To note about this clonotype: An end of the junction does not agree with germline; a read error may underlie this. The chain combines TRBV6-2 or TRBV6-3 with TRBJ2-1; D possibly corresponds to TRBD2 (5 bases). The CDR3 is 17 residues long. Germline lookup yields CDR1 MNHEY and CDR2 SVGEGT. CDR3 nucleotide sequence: TGTGCCGGCAGTTACCACTATAGGACTCGAATAGGCGATGAGCAGTTCTTC. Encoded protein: CAGSYHYRTRIGDEQFF.

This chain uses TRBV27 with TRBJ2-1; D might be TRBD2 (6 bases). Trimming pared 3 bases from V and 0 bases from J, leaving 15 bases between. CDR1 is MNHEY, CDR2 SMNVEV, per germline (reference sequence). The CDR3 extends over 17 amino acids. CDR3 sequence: CASSFLLVGGSYNEQFF. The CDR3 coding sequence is TGTGCCAGCAGTTTCCTTCTAGTGGGGGGCTCCTACAATGAGCAGTTCTTC.

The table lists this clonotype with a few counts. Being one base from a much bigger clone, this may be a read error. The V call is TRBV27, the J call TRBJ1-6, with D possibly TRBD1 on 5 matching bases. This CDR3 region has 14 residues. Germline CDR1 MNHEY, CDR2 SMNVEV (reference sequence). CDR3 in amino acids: CAGRAGLDNSPLHF. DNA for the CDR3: TGTGCCGGCAGGGCAGGGTTGGATAATTCACCCCTCCACTTT.

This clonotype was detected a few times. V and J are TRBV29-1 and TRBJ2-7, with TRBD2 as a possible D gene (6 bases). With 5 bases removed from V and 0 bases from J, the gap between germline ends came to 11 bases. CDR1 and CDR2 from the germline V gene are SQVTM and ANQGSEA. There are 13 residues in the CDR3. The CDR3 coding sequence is TGCAGCGTTCGGGGGAGGATCTCCTACGAGCAGTACTTC. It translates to CSVRGRISYEQYF.

The CDR3 bases are TGCGCCAGCAGCCAAGATAAGGGTTATAAGCAGTTCTTC. Translation gives CASSQDKGYKQFF. The chain combines TRBV4-3 with TRBJ2-1; D call uncertain. CDR1 LGHNA and CDR2 YSLEER come from the germline V gene. The CDR3 is 13 amino acids. Trimming left V 0 bases short and J 11 bases short, with 11 bases between.

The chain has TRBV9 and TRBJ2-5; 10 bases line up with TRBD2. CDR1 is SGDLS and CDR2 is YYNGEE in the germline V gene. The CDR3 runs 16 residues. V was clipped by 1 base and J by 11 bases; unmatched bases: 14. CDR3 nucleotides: TGTGCCAGCAGCGTAAGAGCGGGAGGGGCTCATGAGGAGCAGTACTTC. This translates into CASSVRAGGAHEEQYF. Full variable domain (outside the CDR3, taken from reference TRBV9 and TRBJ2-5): DSGVTQTPKHLITATGQRVTLRCSPRSGDLSVYWYQQSLDQGLQFLIQYYNGEERAKGNILERFSAQQFPDLHSELNLSSLELGDSALYFCASSVRAGGAHEEQYFGPGTRLLVL.

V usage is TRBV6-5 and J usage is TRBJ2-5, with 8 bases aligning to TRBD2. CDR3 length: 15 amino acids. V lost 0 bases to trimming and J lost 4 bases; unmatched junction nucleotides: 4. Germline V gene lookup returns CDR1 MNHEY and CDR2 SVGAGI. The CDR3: CASSYSLSGVETQYF. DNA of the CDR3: TGTGCCAGCAGTTACTCGCTTAGCGGGGTAGAGACCCAGTACTTC.

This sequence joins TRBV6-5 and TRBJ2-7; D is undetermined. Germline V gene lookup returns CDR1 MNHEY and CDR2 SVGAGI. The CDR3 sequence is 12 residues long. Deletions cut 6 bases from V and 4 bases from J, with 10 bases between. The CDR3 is CASRPKRYEQYF. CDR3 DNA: TGTGCCAGCAGGCCGAAAAGATACGAGCAGTACTTC.

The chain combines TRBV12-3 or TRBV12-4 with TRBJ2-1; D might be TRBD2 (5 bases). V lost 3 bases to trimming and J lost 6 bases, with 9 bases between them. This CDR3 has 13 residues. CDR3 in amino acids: CASSLRTPNEQFF. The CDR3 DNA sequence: TGTGCCAGCAGTTTGAGGACTCCCAATGAGCAGTTCTTC.